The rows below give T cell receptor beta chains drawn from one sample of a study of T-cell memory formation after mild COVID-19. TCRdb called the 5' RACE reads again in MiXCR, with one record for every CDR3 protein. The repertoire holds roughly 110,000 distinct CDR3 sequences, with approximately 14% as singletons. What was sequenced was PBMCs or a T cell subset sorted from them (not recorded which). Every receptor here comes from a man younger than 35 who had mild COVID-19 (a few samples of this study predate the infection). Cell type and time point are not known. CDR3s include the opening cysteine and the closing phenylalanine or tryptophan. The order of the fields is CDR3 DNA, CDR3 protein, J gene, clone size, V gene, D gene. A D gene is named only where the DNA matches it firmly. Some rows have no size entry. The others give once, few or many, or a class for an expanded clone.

CDR3nt: TGCGCCAGCAGCCAAAGTAACACTGAAGCTTTCTTT; CDR3aa: CASSQSNTEAFF; j_gene: TRBJ1-1; abundance: few; v_gene: TRBV4-1; d_gene: -
CDR3nt: TGTGCCAGCTCACCACCTTGGCCTCCCTACGAGCAGTACTTC; CDR3aa: CASSPPWPPYEQYF; j_gene: TRBJ2-7; abundance: -; v_gene: TRBV18; d_gene: -
CDR3nt: TGTGCCAGCAGCCATATTAACTATAGCCCCAATCAGCCCCAGCATTTT; CDR3aa: CASSHINYSPNQPQHF; j_gene: TRBJ1-5; abundance: many; v_gene: TRBV7-8; d_gene: -
CDR3nt: TGCAGTGCTAGAGGCGGAGAAACTGAAGCTTTCTTT; CDR3aa: CSARGGETEAFF; j_gene: TRBJ1-1; abundance: few; v_gene: TRBV20-1; d_gene: -
CDR3nt: TGTGCCACCAGCAGAGATTTGGAGGAGGCAGATACGCAGTATTTT; CDR3aa: CATSRDLEEADTQYF; j_gene: TRBJ2-3; abundance: few; v_gene: TRBV15; d_gene: -
CDR3nt: TGTGCCAGCAGTCCCCAGGGGGGGCTGAACAGTGAAGCTTTCTTT; CDR3aa: CASSPQGGLNSEAFF; j_gene: TRBJ1-1; abundance: -; v_gene: TRBV12-3/TRBV12-4; d_gene: TRBD1
CDR3nt: TGCGCCAGCAGCCAGTCACCGGGGACAGGGGAGATGGAAAAACTGTTTTTT; CDR3aa: CASSQSPGTGEMEKLFF; j_gene: TRBJ1-4; abundance: -; v_gene: TRBV4-3; d_gene: TRBD1
CDR3nt: TGTGCCAGCGGGCGCTATGGCTACACCTTC; CDR3aa: CASGRYGYTF; j_gene: TRBJ1-2; abundance: few; v_gene: TRBV12-3/TRBV12-4; d_gene: -
CDR3nt: TGTGCCAGCATCTTGGGGGGTCTACGTCAGTATTTT; CDR3aa: CASILGGLRQYF; j_gene: TRBJ2-3; abundance: few; v_gene: TRBV2; d_gene: -
CDR3nt: TGTGCCAGCAGCACCACTGTGCAGGCCGGTGAAAAACTGTTTTTT; CDR3aa: CASSTTVQAGEKLFF; j_gene: TRBJ1-4; abundance: -; v_gene: TRBV7-9; d_gene: -